What follows describes a single T cell receptor beta chain. Its antigen is unknown. The CDR3 consists of 11 residues. Between the trimmed V and J ends, which lost 6 bases and 10 bases, there was a span of 10 bases. Germline V gene sequence: CDR1 MNHEY, CDR2 SVGAGI. This record comes from a study of shared clonotypes between healthy human individuals. Findings and limits, study-wide: Only blood was sampled, and tissue TCR repertoires likely differ from blood ones.

Using immunoSEQ multiplex PCR, the repertoire was profiled, and TCRdb retains in-frame clones only, with some absent. This sample has nearly 1 million clones; less than 85% occur once, and the top ten carry about 1.5%. Sequenced: memory CD4+ T cells sorted from blood. The subset is: CD45RA-negative fraction. The chain uses TRBV6-5 and TRBJ2-1; D is perhaps TRBD1 or TRBD2 (5 bases each). The sequence was obtained from a man in his late teens or twenties in good health. The CDR3 bases are TGTGCCAGCAGCGACCGGGGCGAGCAGTTCTTC. Translating gives CASSDRGEQFF.